The text below deals with one TCR beta chain. Its antigen is not identified. The germline V gene encodes CDR1 MNHEY and CDR2 SVGAGI. The CDR3 contains 16 residues. The V segment lost 4 bases and the J segment 4 bases; nucleotides outside the gene matches: 8. The record originates from a study of immune cell composition in non-small cell lung cancer. Points from the study as a whole: Tumour-associated clones >0.5% occurred in around 35% of adenocarcinomas, less than 80% of squamous. Lung squamous cell carcinoma tumours had significantly higher top 10 clone scores and productive clonality than lung adenocarcinoma. Dominant in vivo tumour-associated clones were not shown to share tumour-reactive sequences. Overall clonality, unlike maximal tumour-associated clone frequency, did not predict TIL reactivity.

Repertoires were generated with immunoSEQ multiplex PCR, while TCRdb's copy carries only in-frame clones and drops some. The sample lists over 5,500 clones; 78% were seen once. This clonotype originated in a human donor with non-small cell lung cancer. The specimen was lung tumor tissue. The chain combines TRBV6-5 with TRBJ2-3; 10 nucleotides match TRBD2. The CDR3 loop is CASSSGLAVGSDTQYF. CDR3 sequence (DNA): TGTGCCAGCAGTTCTGGACTAGCGGTTGGATCAGATACGCAGTATTTT.